Listed below are T cell receptor beta chains from one sample, sequenced in a study of blood T cell repertoires in COVID-19. Assay: immunoSEQ multiplex PCR; the TCRdb copy retains only in-frame clones and omits some. Among around 190,000 clones listed, 70% to 85% were seen once. The sequencing input was PBMCs or T cells enriched from blood (not recorded which). The receptors were sampled from a woman aged 25 to 39 who had recovered from COVID-19. Both conserved end residues are part of each CDR3. D genes are given only for firm matches. Clone sizes are given selectively: once, few, many, or a class where the clone is expanded.

>TRBJ2-1|-|TRBD2|TRBV2
TGTGCCAGCAGCGTCGGGGCTAGCGGTAACAATGAGCAGTTCTTC
CASSVGASGNNEQFF
>TRBJ1-2|-|TRBD1|TRBV5-4
TGTGCCAGCAGCCCCGAGACAGGGAGGTATGGCTACACCTTC
CASSPETGRYGYTF
>TRBJ1-2|-|-|TRBV28
TGTGCCAGCAGTTTTTCCCGAAGACTCACCCCCTCCATAGGTGGCTACACCTTC
CASSFSRRLTPSIGGYTF
>TRBJ2-3|-|TRBD2|TRBV7-2
TGTGCCAGCAGCTTAGCACAGACTGCTAGCGGGGGCGCCACGCAGTATTTT
CASSLAQTASGGATQYF
>TRBJ2-1|once|-|TRBV27
TGTGCCAGCAGTTCGTTAGGGGCGCCGACCTACAATGAGCAGTTCTTC
CASSSLGAPTYNEQFF
>TRBJ1-2|-|-|TRBV28
TGTGCCAGCAGTTCCCCCCTCCGGACTTGGGAGGGCTACACCTTC
CASSSPLRTWEGYTF
>TRBJ1-3|-|TRBD1|TRBV7-8
TGTGCCAGCAGCTTACAAAACAGGGGTTCTACTAGAAACACCATATATTTT
CASSLQNRGSTRNTIYF
>TRBJ2-1|-|-|TRBV4-2
TGTGCCAGCAGCCAAGAGGGAGCAACGGGGCGGGAAGAGCAGTTCTTC
CASSQEGATGREEQFF
>TRBJ2-7|-|-|TRBV7-9
TGTGCCAGCAGCTTAGGTGCGGGGATAACCTACGAGCAGTACTTC
CASSLGAGITYEQYF
>TRBJ1-5|-|-|TRBV2
TGTGCCAGCAGTGGCAGGGGCAATCAGCCCCAGCATTTT
CASSGRGNQPQHF
>TRBJ1-2|once|TRBD1|TRBV10-3
TGTGCCACCAGTCTTCCCTGGGACAGGGCGAACGGCTACACCTTC
CATSLPWDRANGYTF
>TRBJ2-1|-|TRBD2|TRBV29-1
TGCAGCGTTTGGACTAGCGGGGGCAATGAGCAGTTCTTC
CSVWTSGGNEQFF
>TRBJ2-2|-|-|TRBV19
TGTGCCAGTAGTCCCGAGGGCATTAACACCGGGGAGCTGTTTTTT
CASSPEGINTGELFF
>TRBJ2-7|-|-|TRBV6-5
TGTGCCAGCAGCCGCGCTTTAGGGGTGGCCTACGAGCAGTACTTC
CASSRALGVAYEQYF
>TRBJ1-1|-|-|TRBV19
TGTGCCAGTAGAAAGGACAGAGCAAACACTGAAGCTTTCTTT
CASRKDRANTEAFF
>TRBJ2-2|once|TRBD2|TRBV28
TGTGCCAGCAGTTCAGCGGGGGCGAACACCGGGGAGCTGTTTTTT
CASSSAGANTGELFF
>TRBJ2-7|few|TRBD2|TRBV5-4
TGTGCCAGCAGGAGAGCGGGAGTCTACGAGCAGTACTTC
CASRRAGVYEQYF
>TRBJ2-3|once|TRBD2|TRBV27
TGTGCCAGCAGTTTGGGGGTAGCGGGACCTACGCAGTATTTT
CASSLGVAGPTQYF
>TRBJ2-2|-|TRBD2|TRBV7-8
TGTGCCAGCAGCTCTTCTAGCGGCAGCGGGACCGGGGAGCTGTTTTTT
CASSSSSGSGTGELFF